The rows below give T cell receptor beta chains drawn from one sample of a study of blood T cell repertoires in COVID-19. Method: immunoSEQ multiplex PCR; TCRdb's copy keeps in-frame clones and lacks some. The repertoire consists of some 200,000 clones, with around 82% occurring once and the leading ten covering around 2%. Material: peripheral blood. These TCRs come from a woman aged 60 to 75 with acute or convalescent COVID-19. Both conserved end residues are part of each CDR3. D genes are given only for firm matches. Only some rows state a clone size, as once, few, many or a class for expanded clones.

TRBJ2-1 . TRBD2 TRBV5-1 TGCGCCAGCAGCCCCCGGGAAGCGGGGGGTCTCGATGAGCAGTTCTTC CASSPREAGGLDEQFF
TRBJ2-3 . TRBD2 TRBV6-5 TGTGCCAGCATTATCGGACTAGCAGCAGATACGCAGTATTTT CASIIGLAADTQYF
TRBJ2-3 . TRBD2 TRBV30 TGTGCCTGGGGGGCACCGGGACTAGCGGGGGGTTGGAGCACAGATACGCAGTATTTT CAWGAPGLAGGWSTDTQYF
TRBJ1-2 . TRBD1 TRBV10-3 TGTGCCATCAGTGAGTCGTTGGTGACAGGGACCTATGGCTACACCTTC CAISESLVTGTYGYTF
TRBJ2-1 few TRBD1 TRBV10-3 TGTGCCATCAGGGAGGACAGGCCCTACAATGAGCAGTTCTTC CAIREDRPYNEQFF
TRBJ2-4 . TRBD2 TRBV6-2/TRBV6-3 TGTGCCAGCAGTCCCGAACTAGCGGGGGAACCTAAAAACATTCAGTACTTC CASSPELAGEPKNIQYF
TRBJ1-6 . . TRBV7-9 TGTGCCAGCAGCGCACTCACAGGGACGAATTCACCCCTCCACTTT CASSALTGTNSPLHF
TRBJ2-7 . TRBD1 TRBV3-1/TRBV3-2 TGTGCCAGCAGCCAGGAGGACAGGGACGAGCAGTACTTC CASSQEDRDEQYF
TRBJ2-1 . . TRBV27 TGTGCCAGCAGCCGGCTGATGAGGAACGACAATGAGCAGTTCTTC CASSRLMRNDNEQFF
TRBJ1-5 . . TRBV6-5 TGTGCCAGCAGCCTCATGGACAGCCAGAATCAGCCCCAGCATTTT CASSLMDSQNQPQHF
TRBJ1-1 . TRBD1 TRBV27 TGTGCCAGCAGTTCTAAGACAGGGGACTACACTGAAGCTTTCTTT CASSSKTGDYTEAFF
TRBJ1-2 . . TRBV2 TGTGCCAGCAGTGAATATGTGGCTTTCCACACCTTC CASSEYVAFHTF
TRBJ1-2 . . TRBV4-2 TGTGCCAGCAGCCTTCCAGGACTAAACTATGGCTACACCTTC CASSLPGLNYGYTF
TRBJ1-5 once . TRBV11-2 TGTGCCAGCAGCTTATCGGGGCAGCCCCAGCATTTT CASSLSGQPQHF
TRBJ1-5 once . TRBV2 TGTGCCAGCAGTGAAGCAGGGATGGGGCTAGGGCCCCAGCATTTT CASSEAGMGLGPQHF
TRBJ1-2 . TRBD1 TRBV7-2 TGTGCCAGCAGCTTTTTCCCAGGGGGAGCTAACTATGGCTACACCTTC CASSFFPGGANYGYTF
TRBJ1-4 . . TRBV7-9 TGTGCCAGCAGCTTAGCGACAGCAACTAATGAAAAACTGTTTTTT CASSLATATNEKLFF
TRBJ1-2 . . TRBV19 TGTGCCAGTAAGGTCAGCGGTTATGGCTACACCTTC CASKVSGYGYTF
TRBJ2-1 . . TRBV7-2 TGTGCCAGCAGCTTACTCTCCCGCGTTGAGCAGTTCTTC CASSLLSRVEQFF
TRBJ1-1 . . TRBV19 TGTGCCAGTAGTATAGTGAGGGGAGGGGACACTGAAGCTTTCTTT CASSIVRGGDTEAFF
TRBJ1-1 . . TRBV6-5 TGTGCCAGCAGCTACATACGAGGCGGGGACGCTTTCTTT CASSYIRGGDAFF
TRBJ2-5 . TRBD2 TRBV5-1 TGCGCCAGCAGCTTGGTTGCGGGGGGTACTCAAGAGACCCAGTACTTC CASSLVAGGTQETQYF
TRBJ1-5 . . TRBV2 TGTGCCAGCAGCCCGGGGACACCAACTCGCAATCAGCCCCAGCATTTT CASSPGTPTRNQPQHF
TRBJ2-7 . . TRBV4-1 TGCGCCAGCAGCCAAGGCAGGCAGGGCTACGAGCAGTACTTC CASSQGRQGYEQYF
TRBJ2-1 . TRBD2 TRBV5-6 TGTGCCAGCGATCAGGGGACTAGCGATAATGAGCAGTTCTTC CASDQGTSDNEQFF
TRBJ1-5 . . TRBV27 TGTGCCAGCAGTAGAAACAGGGAGGGTCAGCCCCAGCATTTT CASSRNREGQPQHF
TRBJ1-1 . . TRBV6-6 TGTGCCAGCGGAATGGGGCCCCCAATGAACACTGAAGCTTTCTTT CASGMGPPMNTEAFF
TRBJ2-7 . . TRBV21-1 TGTGCCACAGGACAGGGGGCGAGCACTTTAAACCTACTTTCTTTCCTGGAGCAGTACTTC CATGQGASTLNLLSFLEQYF
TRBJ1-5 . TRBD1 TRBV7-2 TGTGCCAGCAGCTTAGTAGGGACAGCAAATCAGCCCCAGCATTTT CASSLVGTANQPQHF
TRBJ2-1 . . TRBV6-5 TGTGCCAGCAGTTACTCGGGCGTCGGGGCCTACAATGAGCAGTTCTTC CASSYSGVGAYNEQFF
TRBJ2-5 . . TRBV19 TGTGCCAGTAGTACCCTAGAGTCGCGAGAGACCCAGTACTTC CASSTLESRETQYF
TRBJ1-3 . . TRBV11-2 TGTGCCAGCAGCCACAAGTGGGGGGGAAACCACACCATATATTTT CASSHKWGGNHTIYF
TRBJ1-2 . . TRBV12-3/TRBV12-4 TGTGCCAGCAGTCAGGCGTATGGCTACACCTTC CASSQAYGYTF
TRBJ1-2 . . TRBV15 TGTGCCACCAGCAGAGCGGGGAAAAGATATGGCTACACCTTC CATSRAGKRYGYTF
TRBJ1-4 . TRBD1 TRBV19 TGTGCCAGTAGTACTACAGGGGGGGCAACTAATGAAAAACTGTTTTTT CASSTTGGATNEKLFF
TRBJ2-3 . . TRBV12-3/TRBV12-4 TGTGCCAGCAGTGTCTACACAGATACGCAGTATTTT CASSVYTDTQYF
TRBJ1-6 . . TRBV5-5 TGTGCCAGCAGCTTTCACGGGGTTGACTCACCCCTCCACTTT CASSFHGVDSPLHF
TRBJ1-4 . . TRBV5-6 TGTGCCAGCAGCTTGGCCGGAGTTACGATCAGTGGACTGTTTTTT CASSLAGVTISGLFF
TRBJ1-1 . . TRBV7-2 TGTGCCAGCAGCTTAGTCAGGGACATCACTGAAGCTTTCTTT CASSLVRDITEAFF
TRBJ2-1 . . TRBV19 TGTGCCAGTAGTGCCATTCTGGACAGAGGTCTTTCAGAGCAGTTCTTC CASSAILDRGLSEQFF
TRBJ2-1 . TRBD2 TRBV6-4 TGTGCCAGCCCGCCGGGACTAGCGGCTGAGCAGTTCTTC CASPPGLAAEQFF
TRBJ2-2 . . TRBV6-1 TGTGCCAGCAGGGTTTCAGGGACCGGGGAGCTGTTTTTT CASRVSGTGELFF
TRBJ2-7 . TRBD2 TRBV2 TGTGCCAGCAGTGTCTTAGGGGCTAGCGGCTACGAGCAGTACTTC CASSVLGASGYEQYF
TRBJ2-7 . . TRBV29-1 TGCAGCGTTCTTGGCGGCCCTTCCTCCTACGAGCAGTACTTC CSVLGGPSSYEQYF
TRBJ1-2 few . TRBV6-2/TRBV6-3 TGTGCCAGCAGTTACTCTGGCCAGGGAAATGGCTACACCTTC CASSYSGQGNGYTF
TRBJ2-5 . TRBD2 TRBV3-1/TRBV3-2 TGTGCCAGCAGCCGACTGTCAGCGGGGGACCTGTACCAAGAGACCCAGTACTTC CASSRLSAGDLYQETQYF
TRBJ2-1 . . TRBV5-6 TGTGCCAGCAGCTTGGGGGGGCCCAATGAGCAGTTCTTC CASSLGGPNEQFF
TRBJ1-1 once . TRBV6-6 TGTGCCAGCAGCCGACAGGCCGGCACTGAAGCTTTCTTT CASSRQAGTEAFF
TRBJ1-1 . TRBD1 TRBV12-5 TGTGCTAGTGCCGCGGGGGGGACAGAGAACACTGAAGCTTTCTTT CASAAGGTENTEAFF
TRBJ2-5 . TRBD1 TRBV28 TGTGCCAGCAGTTACCCGGGACAGGGGGCAGAGACCCAGTACTTC CASSYPGQGAETQYF
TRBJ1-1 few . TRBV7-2 TGTGCCAGCAGCTTAGGGGCAGTGACCTCTGAAGCTTTCTTT CASSLGAVTSEAFF
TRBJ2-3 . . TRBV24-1 TGTGCCACCAGTGGGGCCACAGATACGCAGTATTTT CATSGATDTQYF